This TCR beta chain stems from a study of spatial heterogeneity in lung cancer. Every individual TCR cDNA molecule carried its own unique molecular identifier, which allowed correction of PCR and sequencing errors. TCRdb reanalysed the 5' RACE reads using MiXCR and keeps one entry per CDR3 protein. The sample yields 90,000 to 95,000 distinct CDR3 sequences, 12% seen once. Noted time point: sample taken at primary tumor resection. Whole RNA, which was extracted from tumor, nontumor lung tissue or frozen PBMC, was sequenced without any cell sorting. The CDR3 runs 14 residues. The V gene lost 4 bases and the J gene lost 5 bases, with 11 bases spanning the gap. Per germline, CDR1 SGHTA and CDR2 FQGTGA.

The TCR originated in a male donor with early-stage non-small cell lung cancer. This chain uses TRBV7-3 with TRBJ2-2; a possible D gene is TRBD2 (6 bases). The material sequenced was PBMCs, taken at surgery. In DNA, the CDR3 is TGTGCCAGCAGCTCCAATCGGGGGACCGGGGAGCTGTTTTTT. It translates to CASSSNRGTGELFF.